These 5 T cell receptor beta chains originate from one sample sequenced in a study of blood T cells in healthy people across ages (dated by TCRdb to between 2015 and 2017). Library creation used 5' RACE. The sequencer was an Illumina HiSeq 2500. A second PCR of 7 to 11 cycles was run with a J-beta primer mix and a sample-barcoded 5' primer. The public reads were quality trimmed at Q25 with fastp and then assembled into clones with MiXCR by TCRdb, keeping productive beta chains. When rows share a CDR3 protein, they turn into one entry using the most common DNA and genes. This sample has fewer than 1,200,000 distinct CDR3 sequences in its table, and under 30% of those were observed once. Less than 0.85% of the sample belongs to the ten largest clones. These same data were also listed under a study on T cells of mothers and their children.

The specimen sequenced was blood. The receptors were sampled from a girl aged 2 to 9 in good health.

This clonotype turned up a few times. The rearrangement links TRBV11-2 to TRBJ2-7; D is ambiguous. The ends were cut back, 5 bases at V and 0 bases at J, with 14 bases in the middle. The CDR3 has 15 amino acids. CDR1 is SGHAT, CDR2 FQNNGV, per germline. The CDR3 DNA sequence: TGTGCCAGCAGCACTGCGGCCTCCCCCTCCTACGAGCAGTACTTC. It codes for CASSTAASPSYEQYF.

This sequence joins TRBV20-1 and TRBJ2-2; no firm D call. Germline loops: CDR1 DFQATT, CDR2 SNEGSKA (reference sequence). CDR3 length equals 13 residues. V lost 4 bases, J lost 2 bases, and 8 bases lay in between. The CDR3 coding sequence is TGCAGTGCTAAGGCAGCTAACACCGGGGAGCTGTTTTTT. This codes for CSAKAANTGELFF.

This clonotype was seen a handful of times. V usage is TRBV5-1 and J usage is TRBJ2-3; D possibly corresponds to TRBD1 (5 bases). Trimming cost V 7 bases and J 0 bases, with 9 bases left between them. The CDR3 covers 13 residues. In germline, CDR1 is SGHRS, CDR2 YFSETQ. The CDR3 DNA reads TGCGCCAGCGGGGCTTCAAGCACAGATACGCAGTATTTT. Protein: CASGASSTDTQYF. Full variable domain (rest looked up from reference TRBV5-1 and TRBJ2-3): KAGVTQTPRYLIKTRGQQVTLSCSPISGHRSVSWYQQTPGQGLQFLFEYFSETQRNKGNFPGRFSGRQFSNSRSEMNVSTLELGDSALYLCASGASSTDTQYFGPGTRLTVL.

This rearrangement joins TRBV7-9 to TRBJ2-1; no reliable D call. The closer fit of TRBJ2-7 to the DNA end suggests the J call may be wrong. Per germline, CDR1 SEHNR and CDR2 FQNEAQ (reference sequence). The CDR3 extends over 13 amino acids. The CDR3 sequence: CASSFYSDYEQYF. The CDR3 nucleotides read TGTGCCAGCAGCTTTTATTCGGACTACGAGCAGTACTTC.

This clonotype came up a few times. Relative to the germline gene, one junction end is altered; a read error may explain this. The gene calls are TRBV5-1 and TRBJ1-6; 9 bases match TRBD1. The CDR3 is 15 amino acids. The germline V gene has CDR1 SGHRS and CDR2 YFSETQ. The CDR3 spells CTSSLPGQGNSPLHF. CDR3 DNA: TGCACCAGCAGCTTGCCGGGACAGGGTAATTCACCCCTCCACTTT.